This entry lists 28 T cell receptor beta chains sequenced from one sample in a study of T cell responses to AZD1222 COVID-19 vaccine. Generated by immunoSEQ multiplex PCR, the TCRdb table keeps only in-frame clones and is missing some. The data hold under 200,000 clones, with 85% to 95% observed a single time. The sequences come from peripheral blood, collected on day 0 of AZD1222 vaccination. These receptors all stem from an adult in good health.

The CDR3 DNA is TGCAGTGCTAGGTCCTCTGCTGAAGCTTTCTTT. It encodes CSARSSAEAFF. The chain carries TRBV20-1 and TRBJ1-1, with D hard to call. The V and J ends lost 3 bases and 6 bases respectively, with 8 bases between them. The CDR3 is 11 residues long. Germline-derived CDR1 and CDR2 are DFQATT and SNEGSKA (reference sequence).

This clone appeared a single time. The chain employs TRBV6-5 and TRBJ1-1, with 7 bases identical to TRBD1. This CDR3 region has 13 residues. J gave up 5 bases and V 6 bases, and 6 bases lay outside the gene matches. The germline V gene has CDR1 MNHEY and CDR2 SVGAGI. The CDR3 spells CASRPDRATEAFF. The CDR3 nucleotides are TGTGCCAGCAGACCCGACAGGGCGACTGAAGCTTTCTTT.

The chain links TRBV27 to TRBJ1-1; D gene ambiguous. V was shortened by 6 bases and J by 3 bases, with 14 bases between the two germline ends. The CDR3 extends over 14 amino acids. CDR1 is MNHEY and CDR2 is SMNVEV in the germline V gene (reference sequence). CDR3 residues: CASRSQDGDTEAFF. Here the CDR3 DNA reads TGTGCCAGCAGATCTCAGGACGGTGACACTGAAGCTTTCTTT.

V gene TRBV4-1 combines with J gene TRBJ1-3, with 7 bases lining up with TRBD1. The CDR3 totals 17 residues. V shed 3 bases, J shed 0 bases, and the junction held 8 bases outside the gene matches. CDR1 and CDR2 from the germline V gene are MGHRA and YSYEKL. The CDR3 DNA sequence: TGCGCCAGCAGCCATTGGGAGGGGGCCTTCTCTGGAAACACCATATATTTT. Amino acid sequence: CASSHWEGAFSGNTIYF.

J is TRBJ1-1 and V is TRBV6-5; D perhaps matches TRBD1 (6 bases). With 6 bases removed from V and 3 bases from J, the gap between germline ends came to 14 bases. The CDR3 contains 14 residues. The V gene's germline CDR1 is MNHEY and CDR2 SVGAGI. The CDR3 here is CASSRGQRYTEAFF. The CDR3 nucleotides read TGTGCCAGCAGCCGGGGACAAAGGTACACTGAAGCTTTCTTT.

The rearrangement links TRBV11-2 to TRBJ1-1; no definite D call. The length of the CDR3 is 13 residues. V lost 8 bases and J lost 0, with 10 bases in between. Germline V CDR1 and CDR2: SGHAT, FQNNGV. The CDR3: CASRSPMNTEAFF. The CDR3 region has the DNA TGTGCCAGCCGGTCCCCCATGAACACTGAAGCTTTCTTT.

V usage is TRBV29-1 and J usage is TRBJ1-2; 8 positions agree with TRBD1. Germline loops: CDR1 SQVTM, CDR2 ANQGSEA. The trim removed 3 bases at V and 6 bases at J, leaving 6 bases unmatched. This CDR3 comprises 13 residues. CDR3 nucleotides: TGCAGCGTTGATGAAGGGACAGGTGATGGCTACACCTTC. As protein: CSVDEGTGDGYTF. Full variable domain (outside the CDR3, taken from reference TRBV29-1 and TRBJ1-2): SAVISQKPSRDICQRGTSLTIQCQVDSQVTMMFWYRQQPGQSLTLIATANQGSEATYESGFVIDKFPISRPNLTFSTLTVSNMSPEDSSIYLCSVDEGTGDGYTFGSGTRLTVV.

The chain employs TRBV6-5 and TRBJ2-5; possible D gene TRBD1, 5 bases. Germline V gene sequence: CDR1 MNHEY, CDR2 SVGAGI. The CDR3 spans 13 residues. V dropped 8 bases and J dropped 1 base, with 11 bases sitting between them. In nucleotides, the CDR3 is TGTGCCAGCTACAGGAACGGCCAAGAGACCCAGTACTTC. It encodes CASYRNGQETQYF.

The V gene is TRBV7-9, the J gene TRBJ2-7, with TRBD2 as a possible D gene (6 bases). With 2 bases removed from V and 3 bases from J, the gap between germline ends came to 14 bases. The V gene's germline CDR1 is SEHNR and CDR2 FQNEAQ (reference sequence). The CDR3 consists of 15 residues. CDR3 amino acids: CASSLILGTHYEQYF. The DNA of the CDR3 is TGTGCCAGCAGCTTAATCTTAGGGACTCACTACGAGCAGTACTTC.

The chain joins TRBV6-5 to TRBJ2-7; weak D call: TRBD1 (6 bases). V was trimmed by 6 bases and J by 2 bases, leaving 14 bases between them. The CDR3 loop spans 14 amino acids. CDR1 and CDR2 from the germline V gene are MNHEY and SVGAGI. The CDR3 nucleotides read TGTGCCAGCAGATTCCACAGGGAAACCTACGAGCAGTACTTC. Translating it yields CASRFHRETYEQYF.

CDR3 DNA: TGTGCCAGCATGAGGGAGTACACTGAAGCTTTCTTT. This translates into CASMREYTEAFF. The genes are TRBV2 and TRBJ1-1, with D unclear. The CDR3 extends over 12 amino acids. The V gene lost 7 bases and the J gene lost 3 bases, with 9 bases spanning the gap. The germline gives CDR1 SNHLY, CDR2 FYNNEI.

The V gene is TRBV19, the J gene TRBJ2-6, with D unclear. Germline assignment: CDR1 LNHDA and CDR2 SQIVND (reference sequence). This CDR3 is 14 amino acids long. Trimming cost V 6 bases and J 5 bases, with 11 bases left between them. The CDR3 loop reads CASRSVSWANVLTF. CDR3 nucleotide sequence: TGTGCCAGTAGGTCCGTCAGCTGGGCCAACGTCCTGACTTTC.

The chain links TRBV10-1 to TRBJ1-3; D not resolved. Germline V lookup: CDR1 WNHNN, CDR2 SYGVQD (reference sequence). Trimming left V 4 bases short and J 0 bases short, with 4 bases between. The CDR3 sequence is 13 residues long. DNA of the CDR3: TGCGCCAGCAGTGGTAGCTCTGGAAACACCATATATTTT. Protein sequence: CASSGSSGNTIYF.

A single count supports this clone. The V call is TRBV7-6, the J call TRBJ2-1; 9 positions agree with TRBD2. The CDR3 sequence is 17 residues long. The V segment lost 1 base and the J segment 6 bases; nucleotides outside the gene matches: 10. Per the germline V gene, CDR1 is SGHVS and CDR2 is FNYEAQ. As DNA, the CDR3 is TGTGCCAGCAGCTTAGGCCCTCTAGCGGGACCGGTCAATGAGCAGTTCTTC. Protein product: CASSLGPLAGPVNEQFF.

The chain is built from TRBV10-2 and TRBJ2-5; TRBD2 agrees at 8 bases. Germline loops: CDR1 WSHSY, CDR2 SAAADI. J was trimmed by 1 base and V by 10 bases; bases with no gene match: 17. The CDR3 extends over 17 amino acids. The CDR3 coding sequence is TGCGCCACCAACCGTGGGTTTAAAGGACTAGCCCAAGAGACCCAGTACTTC. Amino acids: CATNRGFKGLAQETQYF.

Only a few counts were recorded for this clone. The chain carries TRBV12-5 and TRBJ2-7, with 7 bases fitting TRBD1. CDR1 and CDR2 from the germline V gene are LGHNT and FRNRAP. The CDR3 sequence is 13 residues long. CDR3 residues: CASIRQGQSEQYF. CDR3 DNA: TGTGCCAGTATCCGACAGGGCCAGAGCGAGCAGTACTTC.

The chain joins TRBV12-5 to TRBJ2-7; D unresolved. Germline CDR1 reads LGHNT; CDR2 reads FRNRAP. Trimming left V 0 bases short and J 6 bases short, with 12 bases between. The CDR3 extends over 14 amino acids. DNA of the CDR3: TGTGCTAGTGGTTTGGTCCTAGAACGGGTCGAGCAGTACTTC. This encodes CASGLVLERVEQYF.

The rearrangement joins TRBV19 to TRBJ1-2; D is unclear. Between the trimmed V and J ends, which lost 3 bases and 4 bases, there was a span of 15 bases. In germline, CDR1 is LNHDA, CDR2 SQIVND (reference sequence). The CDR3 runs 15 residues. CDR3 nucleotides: TGTGCCAGTAGTATTTTTTGGGAAGGAGGCTATGGCTACACCTTC. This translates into CASSIFWEGGYGYTF.

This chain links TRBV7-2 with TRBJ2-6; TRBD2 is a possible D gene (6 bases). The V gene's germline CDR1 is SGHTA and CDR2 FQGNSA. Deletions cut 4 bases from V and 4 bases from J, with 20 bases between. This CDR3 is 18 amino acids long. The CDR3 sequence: CASSSRRGRASGANVLTF. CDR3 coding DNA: TGTGCCAGCAGCTCCCGGAGGGGCCGAGCTTCAGGGGCCAACGTCCTGACTTTC.

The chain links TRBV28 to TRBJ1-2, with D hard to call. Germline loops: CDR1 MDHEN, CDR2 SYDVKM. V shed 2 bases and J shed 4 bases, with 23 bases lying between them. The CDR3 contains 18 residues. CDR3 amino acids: CASSLIGVAMTQSYGYTF. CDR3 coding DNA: TGTGCCAGCAGTTTAATCGGTGTAGCAATGACCCAAAGCTATGGCTACACCTTC.

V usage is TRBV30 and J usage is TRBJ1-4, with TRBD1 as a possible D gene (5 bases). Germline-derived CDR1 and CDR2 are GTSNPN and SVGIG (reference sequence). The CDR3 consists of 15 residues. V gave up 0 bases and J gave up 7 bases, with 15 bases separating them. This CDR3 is CAWSVGGRETEKLFF. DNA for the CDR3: TGTGCCTGGAGTGTAGGTGGCAGGGAGACTGAAAAACTGTTTTTT.

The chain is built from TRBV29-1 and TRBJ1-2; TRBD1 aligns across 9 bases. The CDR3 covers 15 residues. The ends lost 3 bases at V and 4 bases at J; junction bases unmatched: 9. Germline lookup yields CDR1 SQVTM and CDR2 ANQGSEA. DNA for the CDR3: TGCAGCGTTGAGGACAGGGGTCATGAAATCTATGGCTACACCTTC. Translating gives CSVEDRGHEIYGYTF. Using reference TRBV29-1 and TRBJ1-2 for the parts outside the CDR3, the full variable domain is SAVISQKPSRDICQRGTSLTIQCQVDSQVTMMFWYRQQPGQSLTLIATANQGSEATYESGFVIDKFPISRPNLTFSTLTVSNMSPEDSSIYLCSVEDRGHEIYGYTFGSGTRLTVV.

CDR3 residues: CASKWFRTEHTEAFF. CDR3 nucleotides: TGTGCCAGCAAGTGGTTTCGAACGGAACATACTGAAGCTTTCTTT. The rearrangement joins TRBV5-6 to TRBJ1-1; D remains unclear. CDR3 size: 15 residues. Trimming took 6 bases from V and 5 from J, leaving 20 bases between them. Germline V gives CDR1 SGHDT, CDR2 YYEEEE.

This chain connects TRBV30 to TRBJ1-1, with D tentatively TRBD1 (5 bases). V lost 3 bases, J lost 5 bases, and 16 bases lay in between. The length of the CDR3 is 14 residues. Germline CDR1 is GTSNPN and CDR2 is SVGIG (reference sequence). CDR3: CAWRSTGWGTEAFF. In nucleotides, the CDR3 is TGTGCCTGGAGATCCACAGGTTGGGGGACTGAAGCTTTCTTT.

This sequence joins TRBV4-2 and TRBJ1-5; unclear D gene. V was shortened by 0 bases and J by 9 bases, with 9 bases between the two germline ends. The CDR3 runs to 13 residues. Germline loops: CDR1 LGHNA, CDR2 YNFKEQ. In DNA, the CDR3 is TGTGCCAGCAGCCAAGAGAGTTATGGGCCCCAGCATTTT. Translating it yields CASSQESYGPQHF.

The CDR3 coding sequence is TGTGCCAGCAGCGTCAGCTATGGCTACACCTTC. It translates to CASSVSYGYTF. J is TRBJ1-2 and V is TRBV5-6; D remains ambiguous. The CDR3 extends over 11 amino acids. Germline V gene sequence: CDR1 SGHDT, CDR2 YYEEEE. The V gene lost 4 bases and the J gene lost 4 bases, with 5 bases spanning the gap.

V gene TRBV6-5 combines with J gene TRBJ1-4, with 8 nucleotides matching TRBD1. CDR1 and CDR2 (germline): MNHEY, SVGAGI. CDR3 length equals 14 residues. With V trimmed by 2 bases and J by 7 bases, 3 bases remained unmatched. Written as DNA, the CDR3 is TGTGCCAGCAGTTACAGGACAGGGCGTGAAAAACTGTTTTTT. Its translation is CASSYRTGREKLFF.

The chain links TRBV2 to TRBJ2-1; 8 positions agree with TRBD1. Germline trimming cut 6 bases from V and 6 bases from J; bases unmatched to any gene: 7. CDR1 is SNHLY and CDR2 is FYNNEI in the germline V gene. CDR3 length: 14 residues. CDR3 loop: CASRTGQGGNEQFF. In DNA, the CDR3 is TGTGCCAGCAGAACTGGACAGGGCGGCAATGAGCAGTTCTTC. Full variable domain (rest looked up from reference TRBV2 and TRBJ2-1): EPEVTQTPSHQVTQMGQEVILRCVPISNHLYFYWYRQILGQKVEFLVSFYNNEISEKSEIFDDQFSVERPDGSNFTLKIRSTKLEDSAMYFCASRTGQGGNEQFFGPGTRLTVL.